This T cell receptor (beta chain) derives from a study of vaccination effects on CD4 cells after COVID-19. Study in general: Post-vaccination samples were obtained at early and late time points from a few convalescent patients.

Study conclusions and caveats: The study enrolled few convalescent patients and sampled no early post-infection timepoints. Late post-vaccination, clones induced by infection and those induced by vaccine underwent marked clonal contraction.

Ahead of sequencing, the ViraFEST assay grew antigen-specific CD4+ T cells using viral peptide pools. Following 10 days of culture, CD4+ T cells were isolated. Between March and December 2020, the person had a SARS-CoV-2 infection that PCR confirmed. Two-dose BNT162b2 or mRNA-1273 vaccination was given to participants. Cultures got half-medium changes with IL-2 on days 3 and 7. Germline V lookup: CDR1 MNHNS, CDR2 SASEGT. The length of the CDR3 is 15 residues. The J segment lost 7 bases and the V segment lost 2 bases, leaving 5 bases of the junction unmatched. Concerning this clone: Its matching antigen is unknown.

Using immunoSEQ multiplex PCR, the repertoire was profiled, and TCRdb retains in-frame clones only, with some absent. The table lists 17,000 or so clones, approximately 82% of them singletons. Sequences were derived from CD4+ T cells from PBMCs cultured with SARS-CoV-2 spike peptides, sampled after COVID-19 vaccination. The chain is built from TRBV6-1 and TRBJ1-5, with TRBD1 identical over 10 bases. This receptor was taken from a human donor who had a prior SARS-CoV-2 infection. This CDR3 reads CASSEMGQGRQPQHF. The DNA of the CDR3 is TGTGCCAGCAGTGAAATGGGACAGGGGCGGCAGCCCCAGCATTTT.